The 6 T cell receptor beta chains below were found in one sample sequenced in a study of T cell repertoires in cytomegalovirus infection. From the reads, TCRdb called clonotypes with MiXCR, one entry per CDR3 protein. The profile covers over 150,000 distinct CDR3 sequences, with approximately 15% appearing a single time and about a quarter taken by the ten largest. Sequenced: PBMCs. The receptors here all came from a human donor in good health (CMV status not recorded). Some clones in this sample may be carry-over from other donors' samples.

To note about this clonotype: This may be a read error: a much more frequent sequence differs by one nucleotide. This chain connects TRBV11-3 to TRBJ2-5; 7 nucleotides agree with TRBD2. J lost 3 bases, V lost 1 base, and 5 bases had no gene match. The germline V gene encodes CDR1 SGHNT and CDR2 YENEEA. The CDR3 consists of 15 residues. This CDR3 is CASSLGQGGEETQYF. The CDR3 DNA sequence: TGTGCCAGCAGCTTAGGCCAGGGAGGGGAAGAGACCCAGTACTTC.

This clonotype was seen ten or more times. The chain links TRBV27 to TRBJ1-4; TRBD1 might be the D (6 bases). V lost 6 bases, J lost 5 bases, and 22 bases lay in between. The V gene's germline CDR1 is MNHEY and CDR2 SMNVEV (reference sequence). The CDR3 is 17 amino acids. This CDR3 is CASRTLQGTGGNEKLFF. CDR3 nucleotides: TGTGCCAGCAGAACTTTACAGGGAACAGGAGGAAATGAAAAACTGTTTTTT.

This sequence joins TRBV5-5 and TRBJ1-1; 10 bases are shared with TRBD1. From germline, CDR1 is SGHKS and CDR2 YYEKEE (reference sequence). The CDR3 is made up of 16 amino acids. The ends lost 6 bases at V and 5 bases at J; junction bases unmatched: 13. The CDR3 DNA reads TGTGCCAGCACCAACCGGGACAGGGGTAGTAGAACTGAAGCTTTCTTT. It translates to CASTNRDRGSRTEAFF.

The CDR3: CSALAWGTSSYNEQFF. CDR3 bases: TGCAGCGCTTTAGCGTGGGGGACGAGCTCCTACAATGAGCAGTTCTTC. The chain has TRBV29-1 and TRBJ2-1, with D perhaps given as TRBD1 or TRBD2 (5 bases each). Trimming removed 7 bases at V and 0 bases at J, with 19 bases between. This CDR3 has 16 residues. Germline-derived CDR1 and CDR2 are SQVTM and ANQGSEA.

This clonotype occurred many times. This sequence joins TRBV7-8 and TRBJ1-2; D might be TRBD1 (5 bases). Germline V gene lookup returns CDR1 SGHVS and CDR2 FQNEAQ. The CDR3 has 17 residues. With 5 bases removed from V and 4 bases from J, the gap between germline ends came to 23 bases. In nucleotides, the CDR3 is TGTGCCAGCAGCCCAAGACTAGGAGTCCGGGACGCCTATGGCTACACCTTC. Translating gives CASSPRLGVRDAYGYTF. The complete variable domain, with remaining parts taken from reference TRBV7-8 and TRBJ1-2, reads GAGVSQSPRYKVAKRGQDVALRCDPISGHVSLFWYQQALGQGPEFLTYFQNEAQLDKSGLPSDRFFAERPEGSVSTLKIQRTQQEDSAVYLCASSPRLGVRDAYGYTFGSGTRLTVV.

The chain has TRBV2 and TRBJ2-3, with D uncertain. Trimming took 5 bases from V and 2 from J, leaving 14 bases between them. The CDR3 loop spans 15 amino acids. Germline V lookup: CDR1 SNHLY, CDR2 FYNNEI. CDR3 region: CASSPDRTFTDTQYF. For the CDR3, the DNA is TGTGCCAGCAGTCCGGACCGAACCTTCACAGATACGCAGTATTTT.